Below, one T cell receptor beta chain is given with its context. Its antigen is still unknown. The data are from a study of shared clonotypes between healthy human individuals. Investigators divided CD4+ cells into CD45RA+ naive and CD45RA-negative memory subsets. Across several immunoSEQ plates, the genomic DNA of each subset was split evenly. Source study methods: ImmunoSEQ yielded junction-only sequences lacking quality scores, so filtering differed. Using immunoSEQ multiplex PCR, the repertoire was profiled, and TCRdb retains in-frame clones only, with some absent. Clone size and the V and J calls come from that table; the DNA yielded D and trimming. Of nearly 1 million clones listed, over 75% were seen once; the top ten hold about 1.5%. CDR3 length equals 15 residues. Trimming cost V 1 base and J 1 base; bases outside gene matches: 3. Germline CDR1 and CDR2: SGHTA and FQGNSA. Study-wide results and limits: Sample collection involved blood only; tissue repertoires are likely different.

The sequence was obtained from a young man in good health. The sample consisted of memory CD4+ T cells sorted from blood. The subset: CD45RA-negative fraction. The J gene is TRBJ2-7, the V gene TRBV7-2, with TRBD1 identical over 8 bases. The CDR3 sequence: CASSLGQGTSYEQYF. DNA of the CDR3: TGTGCCAGCAGCTTAGGACAGGGGACTTCCTACGAGCAGTACTTC.